These 20 T cell receptor beta chains were sequenced from one sample in a study of OX40 agonist ivuxolimab in advanced cancers. TCRdb's table, derived via immunoSEQ multiplex PCR, lists solely in-frame clones and lacks some. The repertoire consists of more than 75,000 clones, with 80% to 90% occurring once and the leading ten covering roughly 0.3%. Sequencing was performed on CD4+ or CD8+ T cells sorted from blood, taken in a trial of the OX40 agonist ivuxolimab. The receptors derive from an adult with an advanced solid tumor such as melanoma, head and neck, liver or kidney cancer.

The rearrangement joins TRBV4-3 to TRBJ1-1; D uncertain. Trimming removed 1 base from V and 8 bases from J, with 11 bases in between. The V gene's germline CDR1 is LGHNA and CDR2 YSLEER. CDR3 length: 13 residues. Here the CDR3 reads CASSQGGETEAFF. In DNA form, the CDR3 reads TGCGCCAGCAGCCAAGGGGGAGAAACCGAAGCTTTCTTT.

The rearrangement joins TRBV7-9 to TRBJ1-1, with 7 bases that match TRBD1. The ends lost 0 bases at V and 2 bases at J; junction bases unmatched: 3. CDR1 SEHNR and CDR2 FQNEAQ come from the germline V gene (reference sequence). The CDR3 totals 15 residues. This CDR3 reads CASSLAGTENTEAFF. The CDR3 bases are TGTGCCAGCAGCTTAGCCGGGACAGAAAACACTGAAGCTTTCTTT. The full variable domain, completed using reference TRBV7-9 and TRBJ1-1, is DTGVSQNPRHKITKRGQNVTFRCDPISEHNRLYWYRQTLGQGPEFLTYFQNEAQLEKSRLLSDRFSAERPKGSFSTLEIQRTEQGDSAMYLCASSLAGTENTEAFFGQGTRLTVV.

The chain joins TRBV7-8 to TRBJ2-7; D gene unclear. Germline V gives CDR1 SGHVS, CDR2 FQNEAQ. The V gene lost 5 bases and the J gene lost 2 bases, with 7 bases spanning the gap. The CDR3 has 12 amino acids. The CDR3, as DNA: TGTGCCAGCAGCGAAGGAGCCTACGAGCAGTACGTC. This encodes CASSEGAYEQYV.

A remark on this clone: The junction departs from germline at one end; a sequencing error may be responsible. The chain joins TRBV2 to TRBJ1-4; 8 bases match TRBD1. Per germline, CDR1 SNHLY and CDR2 FYNNEI. CDR3 length equals 13 residues. CDR3 nucleotide sequence: TGTGCCACCAGTTTCCGGACAGGGAATTATTTGTTTTTT. It encodes CATSFRTGNYLFF.

In DNA, the CDR3 is TGTGCCAGTACCCCCCCGCCGCGGACAGGGAGGAACACTGAAGCTTTCTTT. Protein sequence: CASTPPPRTGRNTEAFF. The chain uses TRBV19 and TRBJ1-1, with 8 bases that match TRBD1. There are 17 residues in the CDR3. Germline V lookup: CDR1 LNHDA, CDR2 SQIVND (reference sequence). With V trimmed by 7 bases and J by 1 base, 14 bases remained unmatched.

The genes are TRBV2 and TRBJ1-2, with 9 bases aligning to TRBD1. The CDR3 covers 14 residues. Germline CDR1 SNHLY, CDR2 FYNNEI. Unmatched junction bases numbered 7, after V lost 4 bases and J lost 7 bases. The CDR3 loop reads CASSATGGLVGYTF. CDR3 sequence (DNA): TGTGCCAGCAGTGCGACAGGGGGTCTAGTTGGCTACACCTTC.

This rearrangement joins TRBV11-3 to TRBJ2-2; D is perhaps TRBD2 (6 bases). V was shortened by 5 bases and J by 1 base, with 11 bases between the two germline ends. The germline CDR1 and CDR2 sequences are SGHNT and YENEEA. CDR3 length equals 15 residues. The CDR3 loop reads CASSGASVNTGELFF. CDR3 coding DNA: TGTGCCAGCAGCGGCGCTAGCGTGAACACCGGGGAGCTGTTTTTT.

The genes are TRBV9 and TRBJ2-3, with TRBD2 matching 7 bases. From germline, CDR1 is SGDLS and CDR2 YYNGEE. The trim removed 4 bases at V and 6 bases at J, leaving 5 bases unmatched. The CDR3 is made up of 13 amino acids. For the CDR3, the DNA is TGTGCCAGCAGCCCCCAGGGAGGGGATACGCAGTATTTT. Residues: CASSPQGGDTQYF.

V usage is TRBV13 and J usage is TRBJ1-3, with D possibly matching TRBD1 (6 bases). This CDR3 is 14 amino acids long. CDR1 and CDR2 (germline): PRHDT, FYEKMQ (reference sequence). Trimming removed 2 bases from V and 8 bases from J, with 13 bases in between. CDR3 DNA sequence: TGTGCCAGCAGCTTACGGACAGCCGAAGACACCATATATTTT. Translation gives CASSLRTAEDTIYF.

The chain couples TRBV6-6 to TRBJ2-7, with 11 bases identical to TRBD2. From germline, CDR1 is MNHNY and CDR2 SVGAGI (reference sequence). V shed 3 bases, J shed 5 bases, and the junction held 6 bases outside the gene matches. CDR3 length: 15 residues. The CDR3 coding sequence is TGTGCCAGCAGTTATACTAGCGGGAGATCCCACGAGCAGTACTTC. Amino acids: CASSYTSGRSHEQYF.

The chain links TRBV6-5 to TRBJ2-3; D may be TRBD2 (6 bases). V lost 0 bases and J 2 bases, leaving 9 bases between the germline ends. Germline CDR1 reads MNHEY; CDR2 reads SVGAGI. CDR3 size: 15 residues. The CDR3 DNA follows: TGTGCCAGCAGTTACTCGGGACTTCTCACAGATACGCAGTATTTT. Encoded protein: CASSYSGLLTDTQYF.

The chain employs TRBV7-9 and TRBJ1-4, with no clear D. CDR3 length: 14 amino acids. Germline V CDR1 and CDR2: SEHNR, FQNEAQ (reference sequence). V was shortened by 6 bases and J by 4 bases, with 12 bases between the two germline ends. The CDR3 here is CASSYRQDNEKLFF. The CDR3 coding sequence is TGTGCCAGCAGTTACCGACAAGATAATGAAAAACTGTTTTTT.

V gene TRBV28 combines with J gene TRBJ1-1; 9 bases are shared with TRBD1. CDR3 size: 14 residues. Germline V lookup: CDR1 MDHEN, CDR2 SYDVKM. J was trimmed by 8 bases and V by 6 bases; bases with no gene match: 10. CDR3 in amino acids: CASRSGQGVFEAFF. The DNA for the CDR3 is TGTGCCAGCAGGTCGGGACAGGGTGTATTCGAAGCTTTCTTT.

The table lists this clone with a few counts. The chain carries TRBV28 and TRBJ1-2; 9 bases line up with TRBD1. This CDR3 is built from 15 residues. The germline V gene has CDR1 MDHEN and CDR2 SYDVKM. Trimming at V came to 4 bases and at J to 6 bases, leaving 9 bases not matched to a gene. This CDR3 reads CASSSRDRVGNGYTF. CDR3 nucleotides: TGTGCCAGCAGTTCCAGGGACAGGGTGGGAAATGGCTACACCTTC.

This chain links TRBV28 with TRBJ1-2, with 7 bases matching TRBD1. CDR3 length: 16 residues. Germline CDR1 is MDHEN and CDR2 is SYDVKM. Trimming cost V 3 bases and J 8 bases; bases outside gene matches: 15. Written as DNA, the CDR3 is TGTGCCAGCAGTTTGGCAGGGGGTTCCCCATTTGGAGGCTACACCTTC. Residues: CASSLAGGSPFGGYTF.

This clone has just a few counts. The V and J genes are TRBV10-1 and TRBJ1-1, with D unresolved. From germline, CDR1 is WNHNN and CDR2 SYGVQD (reference sequence). The CDR3 spans 14 residues. The V end lost 4 bases, the J end lost 2 bases, and 11 bases lay between the germline ends. The CDR3 DNA follows: TGCGCCAGCAGTGTTGGCGGAAGTAACACTGAAGCTTTCTTT. Translated, it gives CASSVGGSNTEAFF.

The V gene is TRBV18, the J gene TRBJ2-7; D is possibly TRBD1 (6 bases). This CDR3 has 13 amino acids. Germline loops: CDR1 KGHSH, CDR2 LQKENI. The germline V and J ends were trimmed by 6 bases and 4 bases, with 13 bases remaining between them. Here the CDR3 reads CASSPGTYYEQYV. CDR3 nucleotide sequence: TGTGCCAGCTCTCCCGGGACATATTACGAGCAGTACGTC.

V gene TRBV5-4 combines with J gene TRBJ1-1; 7 bases are shared with TRBD1. Germline CDR1 and CDR2: SGHNT and YYREEE (reference sequence). The CDR3 has 16 residues. Trimming cost V 4 bases and J 5 bases; bases outside gene matches: 14. The CDR3: CASSRPTGPEGTEAFF. CDR3 sequence (DNA): TGTGCCAGCAGCCGCCCGACAGGGCCCGAGGGGACTGAAGCTTTCTTT.

The chain carries TRBV6-5 and TRBJ2-7; 8 nucleotides line up with TRBD1. CDR3 length equals 15 residues. From germline, CDR1 is MNHEY and CDR2 SVGAGI. The junction had 7 bases not matched to a gene; V was cut back by 0 bases and J by 6 bases. CDR3 DNA sequence: TGTGCCAGCAGTTACTCAAATTCTGGACAGGGCGAGCAGTACTTC. Amino acids: CASSYSNSGQGEQYF.

This clone was seen more than once but under ten times. The V and J genes are TRBV4-1 and TRBJ1-5; D gene uncertain. The germline V and J ends were trimmed by 0 bases and 4 bases, with 10 bases remaining between them. This CDR3 contains 15 residues. Germline V CDR1 and CDR2: MGHRA, YSYEKL. CDR3 amino acids: CASSQDEGRNQPQHF. The CDR3 DNA follows: TGCGCCAGCAGCCAAGATGAAGGGAGGAATCAGCCCCAGCATTTT.